Each of the 25 T cell receptor beta chains below was sequenced from the same sample in a study of cytomegalovirus exposure and HLA in healthy donors. Researchers ran the PCR with 60 Vbeta and 13 Jbeta primers. The protocol was immunoSEQ multiplex PCR, while the TCRdb copy is restricted to in-frame clones and leaves out a portion. The repertoire consists of roughly 180,000 clones, with roughly 85% occurring once and the leading ten covering around 1.5%. What was sequenced was PBMCs. These receptors all come from a male donor in good health and CMV-seronegative.

The chain has TRBV4-3 and TRBJ2-6, with unresolved D. The CDR3 runs 16 residues. CDR1 and CDR2 from the germline V gene are LGHNA and YSLEER. The V and J ends lost 0 bases and 0 bases respectively, with 6 bases between them. The CDR3 DNA follows: TGCGCCAGCAGCCAAGATATGAGCTCTGGGGCCAACGTCCTGACTTTC. This sequence encodes CASSQDMSSGANVLTF.

V usage is TRBV20-1 and J usage is TRBJ2-5, with 7 bases lining up with TRBD2. Gene TRBJ2-7 matches the end of the DNA better, so the J call may be wrong. The CDR3 consists of 11 residues. Germline V lookup: CDR1 DFQATT, CDR2 SNEGSKA (reference sequence). CDR3: CSAGLVNEQYF. The CDR3, as DNA: TGCAGTGCCGGACTAGTAAACGAGCAGTACTTC.

CDR3 sequence: CASSLMGQSYEQYF. CDR3 DNA sequence: TGCGCCAGCAGCTTAATGGGACAGTCCTACGAGCAGTACTTC. The chain links TRBV5-1 to TRBJ2-5; 7 nucleotides match TRBD1. The DNA matches TRBJ2-7 better at its end, which makes the J call doubtful. Germline loops: CDR1 SGHRS, CDR2 YFSETQ. The CDR3 is made up of 14 amino acids.

This clone has only a few counts. The J gene is TRBJ2-6, the V gene TRBV7-3; TRBD2 agrees at 7 bases. There are 17 residues in the CDR3. V lost 5 bases to trimming and J lost 0 bases; unmatched junction nucleotides: 7. CDR1 is SGHTA and CDR2 is FQGTGA in the germline V gene. CDR3 in DNA: TGTGCCAGCAGCCAGGCCGGGGGGATCTCTGGGGCCAACGTCCTGACTTTC. Translating it yields CASSQAGGISGANVLTF.

The chain joins TRBV4-2 to TRBJ2-3; perhaps TRBD1 as D (6 bases). Trimming shortened V by 2 bases and J by 0 bases, and 9 bases separated the two germline ends. In germline, CDR1 is LGHNA, CDR2 YNFKEQ. This CDR3 is 15 amino acids long. CDR3 nucleotide sequence: TGTGCCAGCAGCCAAACAGGACAGAGCACAGATACGCAGTATTTT. Protein product: CASSQTGQSTDTQYF.

The gene calls are TRBV18 and TRBJ2-7; 9 nucleotides align to TRBD1. Germline V gene sequence: CDR1 KGHSH, CDR2 LQKENI. This CDR3 has 20 residues. The V segment lost 2 bases and the J segment 0 bases; nucleotides outside the gene matches: 17. CDR3: CASSPKSGTGSAGFSYEQYF. The CDR3 nucleotides are TGTGCCAGCTCACCAAAGTCCGGGACAGGGAGCGCGGGGTTCTCCTACGAGCAGTACTTC.

V is TRBV18 and J is TRBJ1-5; no clear D gene. V lost 2 bases to trimming and J lost 5 bases, with 10 bases between them. Germline CDR1 is KGHSH and CDR2 is LQKENI. CDR3 length: 14 amino acids. The DNA of the CDR3 is TGTGCCAGCTCACCAAGACAACTGTATCAGCCCCAGCATTTT. Translated: CASSPRQLYQPQHF.

The chain recombines TRBV13 with TRBJ1-1, with D unresolved. The CDR3 spans 13 residues. The germline V gene has CDR1 PRHDT and CDR2 FYEKMQ (reference sequence). Trimming shortened V by 5 bases and J by 9 bases, and 16 bases separated the two germline ends. This chain's CDR3 is CASSRQTPPKAFF. The CDR3 nucleotides are TGTGCCAGCAGCCGACAAACACCACCTAAAGCTTTCTTT.

The chain uses TRBV19 and TRBJ2-1; TRBD2 matches at 7 bases. This CDR3 is 14 amino acids long. CDR1 is LNHDA and CDR2 is SQIVND in the germline V gene (reference sequence). Losses at the gene ends were 9 bases for V and 7 bases for J; bases not matched to a gene: 12. The CDR3 DNA follows: TGTGCCAGCGGATCTGCGGGAGCTGGAAATGAGCAGTTCTTC. Translating it yields CASGSAGAGNEQFF.

The chain uses TRBV9 and TRBJ1-1; weak D call: TRBD1 (5 bases). CDR1 and CDR2 (germline): SGDLS, YYNGEE. The length of the CDR3 is 14 residues. V gave up 0 bases and J gave up 4 bases, with 10 bases separating them. CDR3 loop: CASSVVPRVTEAFF. CDR3 DNA: TGTGCCAGCAGCGTAGTACCCAGGGTCACTGAAGCTTTCTTT.

V is TRBV2 and J is TRBJ2-2, with a possible D match to TRBD2 (5 bases). Trimming removed 4 bases from V and 5 bases from J, with 14 bases in between. This CDR3 is 15 amino acids long. CDR1 is SNHLY, CDR2 FYNNEI, per germline. CDR3 in amino acids: CASSVGQPGTGELFF. The CDR3 coding sequence is TGTGCCAGCAGTGTTGGCCAACCGGGGACCGGGGAGCTGTTTTTT.

The rearrangement uses TRBV6-5 and TRBJ1-2; D may be TRBD1 (6 bases). Germline CDR1 is MNHEY and CDR2 is SVGAGI. The CDR3 spans 13 residues. The V gene lost 3 bases and the J gene lost 8 bases, with 13 bases spanning the gap. The CDR3 coding sequence is TGTGCCAGCAGTTATTCTACAGGGCGAGGCTACACCTTC. This codes for CASSYSTGRGYTF.

The J gene is TRBJ2-1, the V gene TRBV11-2; tentatively, D is TRBD2 (5 bases). CDR1 and CDR2 from the germline V gene are SGHAT and FQNNGV. The CDR3 length is 15 residues. V dropped 5 bases and J dropped 8 bases, with 19 bases sitting between them. The CDR3 region has the DNA TGTGCCAGCAGCGTATCCGGACTCCGCGCCCATGAGCAGTTCTTC. Protein sequence: CASSVSGLRAHEQFF.

V and J are TRBV5-4 and TRBJ2-1; D unclear. This CDR3 contains 12 residues. Germline CDR1 is SGHNT and CDR2 is YYREEE (reference sequence). V lost 1 base and J lost 10, with 9 bases in between. The CDR3 protein is CASSLIGPEQFF. As DNA, the CDR3 is TGTGCCAGCAGCTTGATCGGTCCAGAGCAGTTCTTC. The full variable domain, in which reference TRBV5-4 and TRBJ2-1 provide the parts outside the CDR3, is ETGVTQSPTHLIKTRGQQVTLRCSSQSGHNTVSWYQQALGQGPQFIFQYYREEENGRGNFPPRFSGLQFPNYSSELNVNALELDDSALYLCASSLIGPEQFFGPGTRLTVL.

This rearrangement joins TRBV9 to TRBJ2-6; 7 bases match TRBD1. The CDR3 runs 16 residues. Germline CDR1 SGDLS, CDR2 YYNGEE. The V and J ends lost 8 bases and 0 bases, in that order; junction bases with no gene match: 8. The CDR3 DNA reads as TGTGCCAGTAGGGGACAGCTTAGCTCTGGGGCCAACGTCCTGACTTTC. The encoded protein is CASRGQLSSGANVLTF.

The CDR3 DNA reads TGTGCCAGCAGCTATAGCGGGCCCCCCTACAATGAGCAGTTCTTC. This encodes CASSYSGPPYNEQFF. This chain links TRBV6-6 with TRBJ2-1; 7 positions agree with TRBD2. V lost 6 bases, J lost 2 bases, and 7 bases stayed unmatched. CDR3 length equals 15 residues. The germline CDR1 and CDR2 sequences are MNHNY and SVGAGI (reference sequence).

The chain has TRBV5-6 and TRBJ2-5, with D maybe TRBD1 (5 bases). Trimming left V 4 bases short and J 2 bases short, with 21 bases between. Germline CDR1 SGHDT, CDR2 YYEEEE. CDR3 length: 17 amino acids. CDR3 nucleotides: TGTGCCAGCAGCCCTATGAAAACAGGAGCGCCTCAAGAGACCCAGTACTTC. This sequence encodes CASSPMKTGAPQETQYF.

About this clone itself: The sample holds other DNA sequences that translate to the same CDR3. V gene TRBV12-5 combines with J gene TRBJ2-3; 8 positions match TRBD2. This CDR3 has 19 residues. V lost 1 base to trimming and J lost 4 bases; unmatched junction nucleotides: 16. CDR1 and CDR2 from the germline V gene are LGHNT and FRNRAP. The CDR3 coding sequence is TGTGCTAGTGGTTTGGGGCACCCCTTTGGAGCGGGAGTTCCAGATACGCAGTATTTT. Encoded protein: CASGLGHPFGAGVPDTQYF.

The chain combines TRBV7-2 with TRBJ1-2; 9 bases match TRBD1. This CDR3 has 15 amino acids. Trimming at V came to 5 bases and at J to 7 bases, leaving 11 bases not matched to a gene. Per the germline V gene, CDR1 is SGHTA and CDR2 is FQGNSA. In nucleotides, the CDR3 is TGTGCCAGCAGCCCTACAGGGGGCGTTGCGAGTGGCTACACCTTC. Translating it yields CASSPTGGVASGYTF. Complete variable domain (other parts from reference TRBV7-2 and TRBJ1-2): GAGVSQSPSNKVTEKGKDVELRCDPISGHTALYWYRQSLGQGLEFLIYFQGNSAPDKSGLPSDRFSAERTGGSVSTLTIQRTQQEDSAVYLCASSPTGGVASGYTFGSGTRLTVV.

The table lists this clone with a count of one. Other nucleotide sequences from this sample produce the same CDR3. This rearrangement joins TRBV11-2 to TRBJ2-7; D gene ambiguous. With 1 base removed from V and 3 bases from J, the gap between germline ends came to 4 bases. The CDR3 spans 12 residues. Germline V gives CDR1 SGHAT, CDR2 FQNNGV. For the CDR3, the DNA is TGTGCCAGCAGCTTAGCCGGCTACGAGCAGTACTTC. Protein: CASSLAGYEQYF.

The chain joins TRBV7-7 to TRBJ2-5; no reliable D call. The better agreement between TRBJ2-7 and the DNA end casts doubt on the J call. This CDR3 is 14 amino acids long. The germline gives CDR1 SSHAT, CDR2 FNYEAQ (reference sequence). For the CDR3, the DNA is TGTGCCAGCAGCTTAGGGTCTAGAAGCCACGAGCAGTACTTC. It specifies CASSLGSRSHEQYF.

The table lists this clone with a few counts. This sample also contains other DNA sequences that code for the same CDR3. The chain links TRBV18 to TRBJ1-1; D perhaps matches TRBD1 (5 bases). Per germline, CDR1 KGHSH and CDR2 LQKENI. This CDR3 comprises 13 residues. V was cut by 3 bases and J by 1 base, with 6 bases left in between. CDR3 sequence reads: CASSPQGNTEAFF. The CDR3 DNA sequence: TGTGCCAGCTCACCGCAGGGGAACACTGAAGCTTTCTTT.

V is TRBV6-5 and J is TRBJ2-6; the D gene is possibly TRBD1 (5 bases). The CDR3 sequence is 15 residues long. Per the germline V gene, CDR1 is MNHEY and CDR2 is SVGAGI. Trimming took 10 bases from V and 4 from J, leaving 17 bases between them. The CDR3 nucleotides read TGTGCCACACGATCCCCAGGGTTCGGGGCCAACGTCCTGACTTTC. It yields the protein CATRSPGFGANVLTF.

J is TRBJ2-4 and V is TRBV18, with D possibly being TRBD2 (6 bases). The CDR3 loop spans 17 amino acids. Germline V lookup: CDR1 KGHSH, CDR2 LQKENI. Trimming cost V 3 bases and J 0 bases, with 15 bases left between them. CDR3 DNA sequence: TGTGCCAGCTCACCCTTAGCGGCTAGGCTAGCCAAAAACATTCAGTACTTC. This translates into CASSPLAARLAKNIQYF.

The V gene is TRBV11-1, the J gene TRBJ1-1; unclear D gene. Germline values: CDR1 SGHAT, CDR2 FQDESV (reference sequence). This CDR3 comprises 15 residues. V was clipped by 2 bases and J by 1 base, with 11 bases between them. This CDR3 is CASSLRGQPNTEAFF. CDR3 bases: TGTGCCAGCAGCTTACGCGGCCAGCCGAACACTGAAGCTTTCTTT.